The 5 T cell receptor beta chains given below trace back to one sample, sequenced in a study of blood T cell repertoires in COVID-19. Sequencing used immunoSEQ multiplex PCR; TCRdb keeps in-frame clones, though not all of them. Among about 220,000 clones listed, approximately 83% were seen once. Sequencing input: peripheral blood. These receptors were taken from a woman aged 25-40 years who had recovered from COVID-19.

The CDR3 nucleotides read TGTGCCAGCAGTGGGGCGGGATCGGGCACAGATACGCAGTATTTT. Translating gives CASSGAGSGTDTQYF. This chain links TRBV2 with TRBJ2-3, with TRBD2 as a possible D gene (6 bases). The CDR3 is made up of 15 amino acids. Trimming cost V 4 bases and J 1 base, with 12 bases left between them. From germline, CDR1 is SNHLY and CDR2 FYNNEI.

The chain recombines TRBV5-4 with TRBJ2-1; D not certain. The CDR3 consists of 15 residues. The ends were cut back, 5 bases at V and 8 bases at J, with 20 bases in the middle. The germline CDR1 and CDR2 sequences are SGHNT and YYREEE (reference sequence). CDR3 DNA sequence: TGTGCCAGCAGTCCCCTGAAGGCAGGTCAGGATGAGCAGTTCTTC. Translated: CASSPLKAGQDEQFF.

The V and J genes are TRBV5-1 and TRBJ2-1; no reliable D call. The germline V gene encodes CDR1 SGHRS and CDR2 YFSETQ. V dropped 4 bases and J dropped 7 bases, with 18 bases sitting between them. This CDR3 region has 15 residues. The CDR3 spells CASSEGAILANEQFF. The CDR3 coding sequence is TGCGCCAGCAGCGAAGGAGCGATTCTTGCAAATGAGCAGTTCTTC.

J is TRBJ1-6 and V is TRBV2, with a possible D match to TRBD1 (5 bases). Germline V gives CDR1 SNHLY, CDR2 FYNNEI. V was pared by 8 bases and J by 13 bases, with 12 bases between. The CDR3 spans 11 residues. The CDR3 sequence is CASQTVFPLHF. For the CDR3, the DNA is TGTGCCAGCCAGACAGTTTTCCCCCTCCACTTT.

The CDR3 DNA reads TGCGCCAGCAGCTTGGTACCAGACAATGAGCAGTTCTTC. It yields the protein CASSLVPDNEQFF. The rearrangement links TRBV5-1 to TRBJ2-1; no clear D. Trimming shortened V by 0 bases and J by 5 bases, and 6 bases separated the two germline ends. Germline V lookup: CDR1 SGHRS, CDR2 YFSETQ. This CDR3 contains 13 residues.